This T cell receptor beta chain appears in the sequencing data of a study of shared clonotypes between healthy human individuals. CDR3 length equals 14 residues. Between the trimmed V and J ends, which lost 4 bases and 5 bases, there was a span of 13 bases. Looked up from germline, CDR1 is SGHRS and CDR2 is YFSETQ. Whole-study findings and limits: Among donors, the sharing of clonotypes was expected to be influenced by sequencing depth.

Every subset's genomic DNA went evenly onto several immunoSEQ plates. Original data processing: ImmunoSEQ output lacked quality scores and full-length reads, limiting matched filtering. Produced via immunoSEQ multiplex PCR; TCRdb's table is partial and in-frame only. D and trimming come from the DNA, and the V and J calls and clone size come from that table. The sample has 400,000 to 600,000 clones; about 79% are singletons. For this clone: Its matching antigen is unknown.

The source of this sequence is a woman aged 40 to 49 in good health. Some clones in this sample may be carry-over from other donors' samples. The sequencing input was PBMCs. V gene TRBV5-1 combines with J gene TRBJ2-1, with D unclear. This CDR3 reads CASSPWSSNNEQFF. Written as DNA, the CDR3 is TGCGCCAGCAGCCCCTGGTCCAGCAACAATGAGCAGTTCTTC.